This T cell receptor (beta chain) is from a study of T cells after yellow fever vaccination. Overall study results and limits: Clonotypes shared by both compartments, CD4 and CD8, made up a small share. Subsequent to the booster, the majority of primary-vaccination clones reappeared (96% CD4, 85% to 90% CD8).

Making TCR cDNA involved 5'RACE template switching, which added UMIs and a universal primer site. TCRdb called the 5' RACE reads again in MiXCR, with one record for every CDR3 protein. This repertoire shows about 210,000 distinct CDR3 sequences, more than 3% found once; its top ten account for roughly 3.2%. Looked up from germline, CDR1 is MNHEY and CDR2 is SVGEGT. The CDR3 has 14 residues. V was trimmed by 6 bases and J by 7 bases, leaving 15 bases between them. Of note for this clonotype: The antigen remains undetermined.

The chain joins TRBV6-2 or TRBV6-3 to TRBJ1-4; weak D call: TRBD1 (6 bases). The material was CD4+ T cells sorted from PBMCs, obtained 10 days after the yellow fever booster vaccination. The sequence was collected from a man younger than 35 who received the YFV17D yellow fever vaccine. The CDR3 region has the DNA TGTGCCAGCAGACGTCCCACACAGGGTGAAAAACTGTTTTTT. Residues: CASRRPTQGEKLFF.